The rows below give T cell receptor beta chains drawn from one sample of a study of shared clonotypes between healthy human individuals. Sequenced by immunoSEQ multiplex PCR; TCRdb stores in-frame clones only, minus some. The sample includes fewer than 2.5 million clones, over 85% of them seen just once. Sequencing input: naive CD4+ T cells from PBMCs. The origin of the receptors is a man aged 18 to 30 in good health. Some clones in this sample may be carry-over from other donors' samples. Both conserved end residues are part of each CDR3. D genes are given only for firm matches. Clone size is not always given. Where it is, it says once, few, many or a class for expanded clones.

>TRBD1|TRBV7-3|17|NA|TRBJ2-1
TGTGCCAGCAGCACCACCCACAGTCCGGGACAGTACAATGAGCAGTTCTTC
CASSTTHSPGQYNEQFF
>NA|TRBV6-6|13|NA|TRBJ1-3
TGTGCCAGCAGTTACCAGCCCGGAAACACCATATATTTT
CASSYQPGNTIYF
>TRBD1|TRBV29-1|14|NA|TRBJ2-5
TGCAGCACCCGGGACAGGCTAACCCAAGAGACCCAGTACTTC
CSTRDRLTQETQYF
>NA|TRBV5-4|14|NA|TRBJ2-7
TGTGCCAGCAGCTTGGACGGGGGCTCCTACGAGCAGTACTTC
CASSLDGGSYEQYF
>NA|TRBV7-3|18|NA|TRBJ2-2
TGTGCCAGCAGCGCCGGGGCTACCGGGACCCCTAGGACCGGGGAGCTGTTTTTT
CASSAGATGTPRTGELFF
>TRBD2|TRBV4-2|16|NA|TRBJ2-3
TGTGCCAGCAGCCTCCTGACTAGCGGGAGGGCAGATACGCAGTATTTT
CASSLLTSGRADTQYF
>NA|TRBV9|16|NA|TRBJ1-1
TGTGCCAGCAGCGGCTGGGGAGGCTACGCCGGCACTGAAGCTTTCTTT
CASSGWGGYAGTEAFF
>NA|TRBV10-3|15|NA|TRBJ1-3
TGTGCCATCACCTCCGGGTCCAAGCAGGGAAACACCATATATTTT
CAITSGSKQGNTIYF
>TRBD1|TRBV4-3|15|NA|TRBJ1-3
TGCGCCAGCAGCCGAGACCCAGGGGGAGGAAACACCATATATTTT
CASSRDPGGGNTIYF
>TRBD1|TRBV9|14|NA|TRBJ1-2
TGTGCCAGCAGCGTAAGGTCAGGGGGTATTGGCTACACCTTC
CASSVRSGGIGYTF
>NA|TRBV28|14|NA|TRBJ1-1
TGTGCCAGCAGTCCCTGGAGTATGAACACTGAAGCTTTCTTT
CASSPWSMNTEAFF
>NA|TRBV6-5|14|NA|TRBJ2-5
TGTGCCAGCAGTTACTCACGGTCCCAAGAGACCCAGTACTTC
CASSYSRSQETQYF
>TRBD2|TRBV7-6|14|NA|TRBJ2-7
TGTGCCAGCAGCGATCGTAGCGGGAGCTACGAGCAGTACTTC
CASSDRSGSYEQYF
>NA|TRBV11-3|14|once|TRBJ2-3
TGTGCCAGCAGCTTAGGGGGCGGTCCAGATACGCAGTATTTT
CASSLGGGPDTQYF
>TRBD1|TRBV6-4|13|NA|TRBJ2-7
TGTGCCAGCAGTGATGACAGGGGCCTCGAGCAGTACTTC
CASSDDRGLEQYF
>NA|TRBV4-1|15|NA|TRBJ2-5
TGCGCCAGCAGCCAAGTGGGAGTAATTTGGGAGACCCAGTACTTC
CASSQVGVIWETQYF
>NA|TRBV5-1|14|once|TRBJ2-5
TGCGCCAGCAGCTTGGCGGAGGGCCTAGAGACCCAGTACTTC
CASSLAEGLETQYF
>NA|TRBV5-1|15|NA|TRBJ1-1
TGCGCCAGCAGCTTGGTGGGTTTTGGGAACACTGAAGCTTTCTTT
CASSLVGFGNTEAFF
>NA|TRBV18|14|NA|TRBJ1-1
TGTGCCAGCTCACCTGACCAAATGGGGACTGAAGCTTTCTTT
CASSPDQMGTEAFF
>NA|TRBV11-2|15|NA|TRBJ1-2
TGTGCCAGCACCCCAGGCCCCTCAGGGAACTATGGCTACACCTTC
CASTPGPSGNYGYTF
>TRBD1|TRBV19|16|NA|TRBJ2-7
TGTGCCAGTAGTTCGGCCGGGACAGGGGACCCCAACGAGCAGTACTTC
CASSSAGTGDPNEQYF
>TRBD1|TRBV19|16|NA|TRBJ2-3
TGTGCCAGTAGTAAGGGGTTTGACAGGGGCACAGATACGCAGTATTTT
CASSKGFDRGTDTQYF
>TRBD1|TRBV11-1|15|NA|TRBJ2-7
TGTGCCAGCAGCCCAAGGGACAGGGGCTCCTACGAGCAGTACTTC
CASSPRDRGSYEQYF
>TRBD2|TRBV6-1|15|NA|TRBJ2-5
TGTGCCAGCAGTGATGGAGCGGGGGCGTGGGAGACCCAGTACTTC
CASSDGAGAWETQYF
>NA|TRBV29-1|13|once|TRBJ1-4
TGCAGCGTTGTTGGCAGGGTAGGGGAAAAACTGTTTTTT
CSVVGRVGEKLFF
>TRBD2|TRBV5-1|15|NA|TRBJ2-1
TGCGCCAGCAGCTTGTTGGGACTAGCGGCCAATGAGCAGTTCTTC
CASSLLGLAANEQFF
>NA|TRBV6-5|14|NA|TRBJ1-3
TGTGCCAGCAGTTACTCCGTGTTGGGAAACACCATATATTTT
CASSYSVLGNTIYF
>TRBD2|TRBV27|15|NA|TRBJ2-1
TGTGCCAGCAGTTCTGAGCGGGAGGTAGTAAATGAGCAGTTCTTC
CASSSEREVVNEQFF
>NA|TRBV6-1|17|NA|TRBJ1-2
TGTGCCAGCAGTGAAGGGCGGGCAGCGCTGGGGTATTATGGCTACACCTTC
CASSEGRAALGYYGYTF
>TRBD1|TRBV18|13|NA|TRBJ1-2
TGTGCCAGCTCACCGCGTCAGGGGGAGGGCTACACCTTC
CASSPRQGEGYTF
>NA|TRBV5-1|15|once|TRBJ2-2
TGCGCCAGCGGACACGCGGGGTCGAACACCGGGGAGCTGTTTTTT
CASGHAGSNTGELFF
>NA|TRBV2|16|few|TRBJ2-3
TGTGCCAGCACTCTCGTGGGGGGTGGAGGAGCAGATACGCAGTATTTT
CASTLVGGGGADTQYF
>TRBD1|TRBV5-1|14|NA|TRBJ2-5
TGCGCCAGCAGCTTCCAGGGGGCATGGGAGACCCAGTACTTC
CASSFQGAWETQYF
>NA|TRBV19|14|NA|TRBJ2-5
TGTGCCAGTAGCCCCTTAGCGAGGTGGGAGACCCAGTACTTC
CASSPLARWETQYF
>NA|TRBV5-1|14|NA|TRBJ1-4
TGCGCCAGCAGCTTGGGTGGCTTAGGTGAAAAACTGTTTTTT
CASSLGGLGEKLFF
>NA|TRBV2|14|NA|TRBJ1-1
TGTGCCAGCAGTGGGGGACTGCAGAACACTGAAGCTTTCTTT
CASSGGLQNTEAFF
>NA|TRBV6-6|14|NA|TRBJ1-2
TGTGCCAGCAGTTTCGGGAGCCGCAACTATGGCTACACCTTC
CASSFGSRNYGYTF
>NA|TRBV14|12|NA|TRBJ2-7
TGTGCCAGCAGCCAAGGGATTGGAGGGCAGTACTTC
CASSQGIGGQYF
>NA|TRBV7-8|18|NA|TRBJ1-1
TGTGCCAGCAGCTTAGTGATCTTTTATGGGGCTTCGAACACTGAAGCTTTCTTT
CASSLVIFYGASNTEAFF
>NA|TRBV10-1|14|NA|TRBJ2-1
TGCGCCAGCAGTGAGCACCAGGTCGGGAATGAGCAGTTCTTC
CASSEHQVGNEQFF
>NA|TRBV9|16|NA|TRBJ1-4
TGTGCCAGCAGCCCTCAGGCGGGCACCACTAATGAAAAACTGTTTTTT
CASSPQAGTTNEKLFF
>TRBD2|TRBV11-2|16|NA|TRBJ2-5
TGTGCCAGCAGCTTAAAGCAGACTAGCGGCCAAGAGACCCAGTACTTC
CASSLKQTSGQETQYF
>NA|TRBV27|12|NA|TRBJ1-2
TGTGCCAGCAGTGCGGCGGGCTATGGCTACACCTTC
CASSAAGYGYTF
>TRBD1|TRBV28|16|once|TRBJ2-2
TGTGCCAGCAGTTTATGGGACAGGATTAGGACCGGGGAGCTGTTTTTT
CASSLWDRIRTGELFF
>NA|TRBV14|14|NA|TRBJ2-3
TGTGCCAGCAGCCAAGATGGCCCCTGGGATACGCAGTATTTT
CASSQDGPWDTQYF
>TRBD1|TRBV6-5|15|NA|TRBJ1-1
TGTGCCAGCAGTAGGAGTGGGACAGGGTGGAGGGAAGCTTTCTTT
CASSRSGTGWREAFF
>TRBD2|TRBV7-8|15|NA|TRBJ2-7
TGTGCCAGCAGCTTAGTCCCGTGGGAGGGGCACGAGCAGTACTTC
CASSLVPWEGHEQYF
>TRBD2|TRBV5-1|19|NA|TRBJ2-3
TGCGCCAGCAGCTTTTCACTAGCGGGAGGGCCTTTGCAGTCAGATACGCAGTATTTT
CASSFSLAGGPLQSDTQYF
>TRBD2|TRBV7-3|15|once|TRBJ2-1
TGTGCCAGCAGCTTGGGACTAGCGGGACACAATGAGCAGTTCTTC
CASSLGLAGHNEQFF
>TRBD2|TRBV4-1|18|NA|TRBJ2-4
TGCGCCAGCAGCCTCGAGGGTGCGACTAGCGGGAATAAAAACATTCAGTACTTC
CASSLEGATSGNKNIQYF
>NA|TRBV10-2|13|NA|TRBJ2-7
TGCGCCAGCAGGGACAGCGCCTCGGTGGCGCAGTACTTC
CASRDSASVAQYF
>NA|TRBV28|11|NA|TRBJ2-1
TGTGCCAGCAGGGCTTACAATGAGCAGTTCTTC
CASRAYNEQFF
>NA|TRBV7-9|17|NA|TRBJ1-3
TGTGCCAGCAGCTTATTAGGGGACGGCTCCTCTGGAAACACCATATATTTT
CASSLLGDGSSGNTIYF
>TRBD1|TRBV28|15|NA|TRBJ2-7
TGTGCCAGCAGTCCTCGGGACAGGACTGCCTACGAGCAGTACTTC
CASSPRDRTAYEQYF
>NA|TRBV4-1|14|NA|TRBJ1-4
TGCGCCAGCAGCCCGGACGGGAGGGTGAAGAAACTGTTTTTT
CASSPDGRVKKLFF
>NA|TRBV27|14|NA|TRBJ2-5
TGTGCCAGCAGCCTGTTCGTCGGACAGGAGACCCAGTACTTC
CASSLFVGQETQYF
>NA|TRBV6-5|12|few|TRBJ1-5
TGTGCCAGCAGTTCAGGGAATCAGCCCCAGCATTTT
CASSSGNQPQHF